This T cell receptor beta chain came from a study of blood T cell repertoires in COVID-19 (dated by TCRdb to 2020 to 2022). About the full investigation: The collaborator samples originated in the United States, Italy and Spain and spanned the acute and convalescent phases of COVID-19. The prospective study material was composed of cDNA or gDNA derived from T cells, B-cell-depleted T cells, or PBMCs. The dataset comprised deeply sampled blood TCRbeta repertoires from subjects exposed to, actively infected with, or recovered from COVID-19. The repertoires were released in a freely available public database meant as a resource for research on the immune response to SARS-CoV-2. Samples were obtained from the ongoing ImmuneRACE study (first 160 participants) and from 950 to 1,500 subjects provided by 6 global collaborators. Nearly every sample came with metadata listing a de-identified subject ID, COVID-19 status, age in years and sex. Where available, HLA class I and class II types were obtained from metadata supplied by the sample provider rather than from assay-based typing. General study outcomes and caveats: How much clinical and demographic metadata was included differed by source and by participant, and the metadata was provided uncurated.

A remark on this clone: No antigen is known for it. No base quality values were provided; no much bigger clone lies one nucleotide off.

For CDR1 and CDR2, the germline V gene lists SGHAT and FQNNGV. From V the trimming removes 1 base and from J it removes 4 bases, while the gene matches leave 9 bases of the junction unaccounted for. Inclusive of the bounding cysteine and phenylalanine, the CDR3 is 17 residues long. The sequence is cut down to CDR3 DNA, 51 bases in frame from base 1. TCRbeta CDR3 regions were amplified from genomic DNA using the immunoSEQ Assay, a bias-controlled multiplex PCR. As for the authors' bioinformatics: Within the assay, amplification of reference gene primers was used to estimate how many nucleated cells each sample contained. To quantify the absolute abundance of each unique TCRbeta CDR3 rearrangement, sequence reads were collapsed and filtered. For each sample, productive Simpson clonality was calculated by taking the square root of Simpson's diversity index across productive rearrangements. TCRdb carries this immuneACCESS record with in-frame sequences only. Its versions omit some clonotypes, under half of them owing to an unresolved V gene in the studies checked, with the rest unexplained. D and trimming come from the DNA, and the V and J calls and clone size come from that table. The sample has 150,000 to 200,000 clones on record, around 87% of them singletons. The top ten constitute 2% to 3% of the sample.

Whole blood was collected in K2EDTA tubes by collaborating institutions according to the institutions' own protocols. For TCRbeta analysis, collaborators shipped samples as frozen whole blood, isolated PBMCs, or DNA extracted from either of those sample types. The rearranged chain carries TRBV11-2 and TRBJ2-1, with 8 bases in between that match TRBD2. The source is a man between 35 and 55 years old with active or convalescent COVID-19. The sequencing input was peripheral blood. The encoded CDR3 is CASSLAGGSGIYNEQFF. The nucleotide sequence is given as TGTGCCAGCAGCTTAGCGGGGGGTAGCGGGATATACAATGAGCAGTTCTTC.